The 3 T cell receptor beta chains below come from one sample, sequenced in a study of CD8+ T cells in alopecia areata. Extracted RNA was reverse transcribed into cDNA, the sequencing template. Data came from immunoSEQ multiplex PCR; TCRdb stores just in-frame clones and leaves some out. The sample consists of 95,000 to 150,000 clones, about 51% of them appearing once. The specimen sequenced was NKG2D-low CD8+ T cells sorted from blood. Receptors originate from a human donor with alopecia areata.

This clone occurred a few times. The rearrangement joins TRBV28 to TRBJ2-3; 7 bases line up with TRBD1. V was clipped by 6 bases and J by 1 base; unmatched bases: 16. The CDR3 is made up of 18 amino acids. Per the germline V gene, CDR1 is MDHEN and CDR2 is SYDVKM. CDR3 in DNA: TGTGCCAGCAGGCCGTCGACAGGGACGGAGCCCGGCACAGATACGCAGTATTTT. This encodes CASRPSTGTEPGTDTQYF. Supplemented by reference TRBV28 and TRBJ2-3, the full variable domain reads DVKVTQSSRYLVKRTGEKVFLECVQDMDHENMFWYRQDPGLGLRLIYFSYDVKMKEKGDIPEGYSVSREKKERFSLILESASTNQTSMYLCASRPSTGTEPGTDTQYFGPGTRLTVL.

The CDR3 sequence: CAWSLMDSSSGANVLTF. CDR3 sequence (DNA): TGTGCCTGGAGCCTAATGGACAGTAGCTCTGGGGCCAACGTCCTGACTTTC. This chain connects TRBV30 to TRBJ2-6; D perhaps matches TRBD1 (6 bases). The V gene's germline CDR1 is GTSNPN and CDR2 SVGIG (reference sequence). This CDR3 is built from 17 residues. V was cut by 3 bases and J by 0 bases, with 15 bases left in between.

This chain connects TRBV4-3 to TRBJ2-2; 9 bases are shared with TRBD2. Germline lookup yields CDR1 LGHNA and CDR2 YSLEER. The V gene end was trimmed by 4 bases and the J gene end by 6 bases; junction bases not matched to a gene: 9. This CDR3 spans 16 amino acids. The CDR3 DNA reads TGCGCCAGCAGCCCCCAGGGTAGCGGGAGTGCCGGGGAGCTGTTTTTT. Translated, it gives CASSPQGSGSAGELFF.